The present entry profiles one T cell receptor beta chain with its context. Its specific antigen is unknown. No clone much larger than this one lies a single base away; base qualities are absent. This specimen comes from a study of blood T cell repertoires in COVID-19 (dated by TCRdb to about 2020). General notes on the study: Samples from collaborators originated in the United States, Italy and Spain and spanned both the acute and convalescent phases of COVID-19. Subjects who had been exposed to COVID-19, were actively infected with it, or had recovered from it provided the deeply sampled blood TCRbeta repertoires that made up the dataset. Where HLA class I and class II types were available, the types were taken from metadata supplied by the sample provider, not from assay-based typing. The material from the prospective study consisted of cDNA or gDNA derived from T cells, B-cell-depleted T cells, or PBMCs. Samples were obtained from the ongoing ImmuneRACE study (first 160 participants) and from over 1,000 subjects provided by 6 global collaborators. A freely available public database, intended as a resource for researchers studying the immune response to SARS-CoV-2, is where the repertoires were released. Nearly every sample came with metadata listing a de-identified subject ID, COVID-19 status, age in years and sex.

CDR3 length: 15 amino acids, cysteine to phenylalanine. This entry keeps only the CDR3 DNA: 45 bases, framed from base 1. The CDR1 and CDR2 encoded by the germline V gene are SGHVS and FQNEAQ. V loses 4 bases, J loses 7 bases, and the germline ends lie 17 bases apart. Points the paper makes about the study in general: The quantity of clinical and demographic metadata differed by source and by participant and was supplied without curation.

In the prospective study, participants were about 18 to 95 years old, resided in approximately 25 geographic areas of the United States, and were enrolled through a virtual design. Cohort assignment in the prospective study relied on participant-reported clinical history from a screening survey and a study questionnaire. Exposed participants had been in contact with someone with a PCR-confirmed or clinician-diagnosed COVID-19 case within 2 weeks of study entry. Each participant in the prospective study had whole blood, serum and a nasopharyngeal or oropharyngeal swab collected by mobile phlebotomists. Prospective study participants could optionally give additional blood draws and questionnaires over an approximately 2-month period. Before DNA extraction, prospective study blood samples were shipped either frozen or at room temperature. The immunoSEQ Assay, a bias-controlled multiplex PCR, was used to amplify TCRbeta CDR3 regions from genomic DNA. The original methods were these. Nucleated cell counts per sample were estimated from amplification of reference gene primers within the assay. Sequence reads were collapsed and filtered to measure the absolute abundance of every unique TCRbeta CDR3 rearrangement. For each sample, productive Simpson clonality was calculated as the square root of Simpson's diversity index across productive rearrangements. TCRdb obtained this table from immuneACCESS and retained in-frame rearrangements with V and J assigned. These tables miss some clones; where compared with another copy, unresolved V genes account for less than half of the shortfall, and the remainder is unexplained. D and trimming come from the DNA, and the V and J calls and clone size come from that table. Here the sample has hundreds of thousands of clones; approximately 90% occur a single time. The top ten constitute approximately 1.5% of the sample.

This TCR derives from a woman aged 18-29 years who had been exposed to COVID-19. The rearranged chain carries TRBV7-8 and TRBJ1-5, and perhaps TRBD1 as D gene, on 5 matching bases. The sample was PBMCs or T cells enriched from blood (not recorded which). CDR3 sequence: CASSSNTGRYQPQHF. The DNA reads as follows: TGTGCCAGCAGCTCGAATACAGGTCGGTACCAGCCCCAGCATTTT.